This T cell receptor beta chain was profiled in a study of beta chain features in type 1 diabetes listed by TCRdb under 2018. Some background on the complete study: Mean age, gender distribution, total cell number and subset yield were not different between patients and healthy donors. A total of roughly 100 million sorted cells were examined across all samples, and the number of cells per subset was strongly correlated with RNA yield. In the study, recently diagnosed type 1 diabetes patients and matched healthy donors were compared on the TCRB repertoires of their sorted circulating CD4+ T cell subsets. Whereas all 30 or so donors provided naive and central memory subsets, regulatory and stem cell-like memory subsets were isolated from just 8 patients and roughly 8 healthy donors.

The High Capacity cDNA Reverse Transcription Kit was used to reverse transcribe all of the isolated RNA, meaning that expressed TCRB transcripts were what got sequenced. Deep immunoSEQ sequencing was applied to naive, central memory and regulatory T cell samples, giving an average of roughly 3.5 million total reads per sample. Sorted cells were lysed in RLT buffer, and RNA was extracted using DNase-treated RNeasy Micro or Mini kits according to cell number. Each cell subset was processed on its own to prevent cross-contamination, while patient and healthy donor samples were processed together. The immunoSEQ multiplex PCR was used to amplify TCRB sequences from cDNA, yielding 87-bp fragments that span the CDR3 region. Amplicons were sequenced on the Illumina HiSeq platform. The authors' pipeline ran thus. PCR bias was corrected computationally using synthetic template baselines, and reads within Hamming distance 2 were collapsed, with unmergeable singletons discarded. Reads were aligned against IMGT to assign V, D and J genes, CDR3 length and insertions or deletions at six rearrangement sites. Clonotype counts were normalized to sorted cell number within each subset before computing true diversity and Gini coefficients with the tcR R package. The overlap coefficient, calculated on TCRB nucleotide sequences, was used to quantify repertoire sharing. Out-of-frame TCRB sequences from naive cells were analyzed to stand in for the pre-selection repertoire. In TCRdb, the immuneACCESS table is reduced to in-frame sequences with V and J assigned. These tables do not hold every clone; where another copy was compared, an unresolved V gene accounts for under half, and the others remain unexplained. For V, J and clone size, that table is used; D and trimming come from the DNA. A total of approximately 260,000 clones appear in this sample, approximately 20% of them only once. Approximately 0.029% of the sample comes from the top ten.

The study at large found these results: Shorter templates might have been favored by PCR, but patient and control samples were amplified and corrected together, so both groups would have been affected equally by any skew. Because cDNA rather than genomic DNA was sequenced, highly expressing activated cells could have been over-represented, although no difference in activation and CD3 levels was found between groups. At VDJ recombination sites, type 1 diabetes patients had fewer insertions and more deleted nucleotides, which implies abnormalities in thymic rearrangement. Naive, central memory and regulatory TCRB repertoires appeared to be more alike among patients than among healthy donors. In all four CD4+ subsets, TCRB CDR3 length was moderately but significantly shorter in type 1 diabetes patients. Only small numbers of individuals were included in the HLA sub-analyses, which left unresolved whether HLA type had any influence on TCRB rearrangement.

Concerning this clone itself: No cognate antigen has been identified for it. No quality values exist for individual bases; no much larger clone is one base distant.

Each donor gave one peripheral blood draw, roughly 0.12 L on average, collected into heparinised tubes. Using a panel that included CD45RO, CCR7, CD25, CD127, CD95 and CD27, naive, central memory, regulatory and stem cell-like memory CD4+ T cells were sorted on a BD FACSAria II. All sorted populations exceeded 95% purity. PBMCs were isolated right away by Lymphoprep density gradient centrifugation and were stained directly, without culture. So that batch effects would be minimized, each experiment stained and sorted samples in pairs, pairing one healthy donor with one patient. Including cysteine and phenylalanine, the CDR3 has 14 amino acids. Of all the DNA, just the CDR3 is kept, 42 bases in frame from base 1. V loses 5 bases of germline sequence and J loses 4 bases, and the interval between the two ends is 13 bases. The germline V gene gives CDR1 as LGHNT and CDR2 as FRNRAP.

The receptor was isolated from a woman between 40 and 50 years old with type 1 diabetes. Sequenced input: naive CD4+ T cells from blood. The cell subset or site label here, explained by the study, means: true naive CD4+ T cells. This chain is built from TRBV12-5 and TRBJ2-3; the D gene cannot be named for sure. CDR3 region: CASGGPSPADTQYF. At the DNA level, the sequence is TGTGCTAGTGGTGGGCCCTCACCGGCAGATACGCAGTATTTT.